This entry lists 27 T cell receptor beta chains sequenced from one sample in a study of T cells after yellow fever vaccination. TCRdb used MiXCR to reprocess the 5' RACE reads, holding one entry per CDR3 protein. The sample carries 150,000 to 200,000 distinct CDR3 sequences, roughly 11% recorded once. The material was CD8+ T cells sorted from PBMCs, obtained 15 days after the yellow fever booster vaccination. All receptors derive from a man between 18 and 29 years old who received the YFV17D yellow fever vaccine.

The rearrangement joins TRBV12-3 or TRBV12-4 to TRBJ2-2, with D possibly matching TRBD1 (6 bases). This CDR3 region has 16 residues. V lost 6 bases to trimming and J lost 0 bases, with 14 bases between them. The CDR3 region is CASSPRRQANTGELFF. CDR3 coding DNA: TGTGCCAGCAGCCCTAGGAGACAGGCGAACACCGGGGAGCTGTTTTTT.

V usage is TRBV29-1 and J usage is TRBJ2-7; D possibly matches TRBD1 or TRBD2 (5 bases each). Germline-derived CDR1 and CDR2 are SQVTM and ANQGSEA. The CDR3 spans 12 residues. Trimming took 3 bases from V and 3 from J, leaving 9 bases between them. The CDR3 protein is CSVEGDLYEQYF. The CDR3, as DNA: TGCAGCGTTGAGGGGGATCTCTACGAGCAGTACTTC.

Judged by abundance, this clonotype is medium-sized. CDR3 protein: CASSDGQGADGYTF. The CDR3 coding sequence is TGTGCCAGCAGCGACGGACAGGGGGCTGATGGCTACACCTTC. This chain links TRBV7-9 with TRBJ1-2, with TRBD1 identical over 11 bases. This CDR3 is built from 14 residues. Per germline, CDR1 SEHNR and CDR2 FQNEAQ (reference sequence). J gave up 6 bases and V 5 bases, and 5 bases lay outside the gene matches.

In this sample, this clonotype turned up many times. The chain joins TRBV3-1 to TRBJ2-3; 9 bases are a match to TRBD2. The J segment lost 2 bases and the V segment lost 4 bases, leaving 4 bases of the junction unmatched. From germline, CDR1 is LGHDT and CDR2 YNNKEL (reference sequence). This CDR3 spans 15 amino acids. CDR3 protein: CASSPTSGVTDTQYF. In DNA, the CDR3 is TGTGCCAGCAGCCCGACTAGCGGAGTCACAGATACGCAGTATTTT.

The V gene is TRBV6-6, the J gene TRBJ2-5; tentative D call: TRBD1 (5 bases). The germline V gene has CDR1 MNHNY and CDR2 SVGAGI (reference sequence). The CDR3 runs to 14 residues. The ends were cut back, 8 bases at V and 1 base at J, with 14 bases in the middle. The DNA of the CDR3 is TGTGCCAGCCGACCAAGGGGTCTCCAAGAGACCCAGTACTTC. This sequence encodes CASRPRGLQETQYF.

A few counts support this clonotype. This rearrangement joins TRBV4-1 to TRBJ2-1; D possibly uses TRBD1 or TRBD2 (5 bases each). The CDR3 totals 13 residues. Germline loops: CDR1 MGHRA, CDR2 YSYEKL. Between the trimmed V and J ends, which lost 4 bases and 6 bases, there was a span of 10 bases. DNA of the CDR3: TGCGCCAGCAGCCCACTAGGGGCCAATGAGCAGTTCTTC. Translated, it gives CASSPLGANEQFF.

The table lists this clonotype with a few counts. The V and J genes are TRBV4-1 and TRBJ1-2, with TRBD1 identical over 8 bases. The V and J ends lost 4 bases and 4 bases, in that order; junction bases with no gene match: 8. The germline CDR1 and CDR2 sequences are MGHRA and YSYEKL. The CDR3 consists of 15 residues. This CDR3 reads CASSPSGQGGYGYTF. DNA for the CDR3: TGCGCCAGCAGCCCTTCCGGACAGGGAGGCTATGGCTACACCTTC.

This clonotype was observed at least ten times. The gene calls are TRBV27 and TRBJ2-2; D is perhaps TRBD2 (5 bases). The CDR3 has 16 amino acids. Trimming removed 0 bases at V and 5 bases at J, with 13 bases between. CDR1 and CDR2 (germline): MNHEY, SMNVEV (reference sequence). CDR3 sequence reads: CASSLSGSPGTGELFF. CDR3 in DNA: TGTGCCAGCAGTTTATCGGGCTCCCCGGGGACCGGGGAGCTGTTTTTT.

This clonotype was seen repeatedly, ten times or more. CDR3: CASSYSEETQYF. The CDR3 DNA reads TGTGCCAGCAGTTACTCAGAAGAGACCCAGTACTTC. This chain uses TRBV6-2 or TRBV6-3 with TRBJ2-5, with D hard to call. Germline values: CDR1 MNHEY, CDR2 SVGEGT. This CDR3 contains 12 residues. Deletions cut 0 bases from V and 3 bases from J, with 2 bases between.

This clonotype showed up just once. In nucleotides, the CDR3 is TGTGCCAGCAGTTCCGACAGGGGGGGTGATGAGCAGTTCTTC. As protein: CASSSDRGGDEQFF. V usage is TRBV27 and J usage is TRBJ2-1; 9 positions match TRBD1. V lost 4 bases to trimming and J lost 8 bases; unmatched junction nucleotides: 6. The CDR3 spans 14 residues. The germline gives CDR1 MNHEY, CDR2 SMNVEV (reference sequence).

The CDR3 protein is CASSRTSTYEQYV. For the CDR3, the DNA is TGTGCCAGCAGCCGTACATCCACCTACGAGCAGTACGTC. This chain links TRBV28 with TRBJ2-7; D not resolved. The germline V and J ends were trimmed by 6 bases and 2 bases, with 11 bases remaining between them. In germline, CDR1 is MDHEN, CDR2 SYDVKM. The CDR3 is 13 residues long.

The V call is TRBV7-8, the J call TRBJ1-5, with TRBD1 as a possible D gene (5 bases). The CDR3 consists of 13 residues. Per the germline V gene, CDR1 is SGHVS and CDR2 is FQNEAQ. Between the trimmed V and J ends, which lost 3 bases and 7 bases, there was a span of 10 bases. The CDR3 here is CASSFGGTQPQHF. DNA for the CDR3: TGTGCCAGCAGCTTCGGGGGGACCCAGCCCCAGCATTTT.

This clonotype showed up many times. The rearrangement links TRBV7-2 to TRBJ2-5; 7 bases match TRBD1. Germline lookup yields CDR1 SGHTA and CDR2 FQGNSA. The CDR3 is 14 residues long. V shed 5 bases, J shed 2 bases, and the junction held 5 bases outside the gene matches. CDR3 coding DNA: TGTGCCAGCAGCCCTTGGACAGGACAAGAGACCCAGTACTTC. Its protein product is CASSPWTGQETQYF.

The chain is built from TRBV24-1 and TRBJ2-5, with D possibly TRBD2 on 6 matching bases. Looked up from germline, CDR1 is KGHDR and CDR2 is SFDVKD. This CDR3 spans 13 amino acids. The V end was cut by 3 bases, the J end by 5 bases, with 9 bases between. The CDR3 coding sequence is TGTGCCACCAGTGATCGGGACTGGGAGACCCAGTACTTC. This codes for CATSDRDWETQYF.

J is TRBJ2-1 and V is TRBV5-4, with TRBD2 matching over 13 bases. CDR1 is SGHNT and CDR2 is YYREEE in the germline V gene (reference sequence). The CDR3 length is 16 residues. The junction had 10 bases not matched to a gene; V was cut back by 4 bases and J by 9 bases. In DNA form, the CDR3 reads TGTGCCAGCAGCCCTCATACTAGCGGGGGGGCGGTTGAGCAGTTCTTC. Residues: CASSPHTSGGAVEQFF.

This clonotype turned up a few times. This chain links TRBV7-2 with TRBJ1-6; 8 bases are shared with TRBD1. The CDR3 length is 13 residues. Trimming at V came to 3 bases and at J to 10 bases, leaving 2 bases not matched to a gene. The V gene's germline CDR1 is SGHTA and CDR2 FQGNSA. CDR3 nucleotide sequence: TGTGCCAGCAGCTTTTCAGGGGGCTCACCCCTCCACTTT. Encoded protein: CASSFSGGSPLHF.

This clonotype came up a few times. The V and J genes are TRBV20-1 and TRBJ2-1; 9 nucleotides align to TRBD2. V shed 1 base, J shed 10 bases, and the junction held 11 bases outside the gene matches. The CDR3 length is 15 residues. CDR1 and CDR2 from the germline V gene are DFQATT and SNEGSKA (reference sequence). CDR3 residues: CSARANRRGGREQFF. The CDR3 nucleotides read TGCAGTGCTAGAGCGAATAGGCGGGGGGGCCGGGAGCAGTTCTTC.

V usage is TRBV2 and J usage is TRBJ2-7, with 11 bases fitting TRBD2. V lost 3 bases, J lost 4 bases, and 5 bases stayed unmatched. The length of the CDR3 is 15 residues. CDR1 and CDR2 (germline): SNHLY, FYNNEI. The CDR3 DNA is TGTGCCAGCAGTGAGCTAGCGGGGGGCCCTTACGAGCAGTACGTC. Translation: CASSELAGGPYEQYV.

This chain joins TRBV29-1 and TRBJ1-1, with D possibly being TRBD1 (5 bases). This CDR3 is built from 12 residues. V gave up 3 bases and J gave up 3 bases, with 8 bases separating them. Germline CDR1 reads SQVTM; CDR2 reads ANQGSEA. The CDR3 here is CSVEGDYTEAFF. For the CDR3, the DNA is TGCAGCGTTGAGGGGGATTACACTGAAGCTTTCTTT. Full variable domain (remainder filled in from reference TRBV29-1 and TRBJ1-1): SAVISQKPSRDICQRGTSLTIQCQVDSQVTMMFWYRQQPGQSLTLIATANQGSEATYESGFVIDKFPISRPNLTFSTLTVSNMSPEDSSIYLCSVEGDYTEAFFGQGTRLTVV.

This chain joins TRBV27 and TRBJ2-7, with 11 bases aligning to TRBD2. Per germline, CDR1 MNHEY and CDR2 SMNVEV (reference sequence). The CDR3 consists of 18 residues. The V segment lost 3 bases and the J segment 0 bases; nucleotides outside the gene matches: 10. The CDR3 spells CASSFGGTSGPRSYEQYF. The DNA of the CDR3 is TGTGCCAGCAGTTTTGGGGGGACTAGCGGACCTCGCTCCTACGAGCAGTACTTC.

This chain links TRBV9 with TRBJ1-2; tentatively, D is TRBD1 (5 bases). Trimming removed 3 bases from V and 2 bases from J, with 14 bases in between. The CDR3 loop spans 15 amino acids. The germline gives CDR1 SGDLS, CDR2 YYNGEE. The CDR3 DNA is TGTGCCAGCAGCGCTCCGGGACCCGTCAACTATGGCTACACCTTC. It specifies CASSAPGPVNYGYTF. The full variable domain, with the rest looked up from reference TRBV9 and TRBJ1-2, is DSGVTQTPKHLITATGQRVTLRCSPRSGDLSVYWYQQSLDQGLQFLIQYYNGEERAKGNILERFSAQQFPDLHSELNLSSLELGDSALYFCASSAPGPVNYGYTFGSGTRLTVV.

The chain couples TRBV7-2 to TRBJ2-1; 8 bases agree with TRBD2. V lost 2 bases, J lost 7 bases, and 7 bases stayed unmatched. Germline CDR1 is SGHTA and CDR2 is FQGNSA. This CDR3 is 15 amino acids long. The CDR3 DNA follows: TGTGCCAGCAGCTTATTGCGGGGGGCTGGTAATGAGCAGTTCTTC. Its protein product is CASSLLRGAGNEQFF.

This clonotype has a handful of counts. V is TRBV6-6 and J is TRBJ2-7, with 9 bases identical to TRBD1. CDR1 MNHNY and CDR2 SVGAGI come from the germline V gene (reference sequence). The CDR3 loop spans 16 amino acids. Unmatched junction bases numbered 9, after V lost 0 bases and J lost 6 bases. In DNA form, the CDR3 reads TGTGCCAGCAGTTACTCGAGAGGGACAGGGTCGGGCGAGCAGTACTTC. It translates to CASSYSRGTGSGEQYF.

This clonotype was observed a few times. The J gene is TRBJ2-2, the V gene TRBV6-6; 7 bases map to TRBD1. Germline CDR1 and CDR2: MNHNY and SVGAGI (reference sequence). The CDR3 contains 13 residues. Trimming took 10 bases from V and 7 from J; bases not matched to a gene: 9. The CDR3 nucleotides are TGTGCCATTCGACAGGGAGTTAGCGGGGAGCTGTTTTTT. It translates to CAIRQGVSGELFF.

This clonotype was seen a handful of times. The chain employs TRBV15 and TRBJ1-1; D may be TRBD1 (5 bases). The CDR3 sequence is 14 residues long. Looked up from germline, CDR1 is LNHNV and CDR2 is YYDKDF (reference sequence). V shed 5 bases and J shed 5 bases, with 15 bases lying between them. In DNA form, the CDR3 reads TGTGCCACCAGCGGGACGGGGCCAGGGACTGAAGCTTTCTTT. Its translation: CATSGTGPGTEAFF.

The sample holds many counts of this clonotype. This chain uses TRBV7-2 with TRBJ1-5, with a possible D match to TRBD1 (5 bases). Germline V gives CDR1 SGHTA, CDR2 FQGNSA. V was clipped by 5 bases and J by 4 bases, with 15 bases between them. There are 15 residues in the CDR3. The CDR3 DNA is TGTGCCAGCAGCAGGTGGGGGGGTCCAAATCAGCCCCAGCATTTT. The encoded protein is CASSRWGGPNQPQHF.

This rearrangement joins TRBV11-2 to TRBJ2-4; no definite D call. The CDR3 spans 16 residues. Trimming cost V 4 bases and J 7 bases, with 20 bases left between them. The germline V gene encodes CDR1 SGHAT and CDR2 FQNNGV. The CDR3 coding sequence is TGTGCCAGCAGCTCCTGGCTGTCCGGCGTATGGAACATTCAGTACTTC. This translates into CASSSWLSGVWNIQYF.